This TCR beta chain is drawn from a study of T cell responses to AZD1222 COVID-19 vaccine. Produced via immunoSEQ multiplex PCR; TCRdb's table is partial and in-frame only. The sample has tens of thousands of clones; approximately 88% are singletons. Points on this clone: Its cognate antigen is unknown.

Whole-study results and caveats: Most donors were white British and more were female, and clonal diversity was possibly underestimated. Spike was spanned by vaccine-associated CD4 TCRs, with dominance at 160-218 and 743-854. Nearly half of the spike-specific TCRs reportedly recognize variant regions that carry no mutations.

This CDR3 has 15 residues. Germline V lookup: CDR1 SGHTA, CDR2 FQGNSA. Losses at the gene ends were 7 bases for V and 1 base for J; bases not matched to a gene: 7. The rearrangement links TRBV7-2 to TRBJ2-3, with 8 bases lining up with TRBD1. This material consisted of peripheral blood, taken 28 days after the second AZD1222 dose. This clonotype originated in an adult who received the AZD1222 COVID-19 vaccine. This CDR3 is CASNPGGGGTDTQYF. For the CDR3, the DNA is TGTGCCAGCAACCCAGGGGGCGGGGGCACAGATACGCAGTATTTT.